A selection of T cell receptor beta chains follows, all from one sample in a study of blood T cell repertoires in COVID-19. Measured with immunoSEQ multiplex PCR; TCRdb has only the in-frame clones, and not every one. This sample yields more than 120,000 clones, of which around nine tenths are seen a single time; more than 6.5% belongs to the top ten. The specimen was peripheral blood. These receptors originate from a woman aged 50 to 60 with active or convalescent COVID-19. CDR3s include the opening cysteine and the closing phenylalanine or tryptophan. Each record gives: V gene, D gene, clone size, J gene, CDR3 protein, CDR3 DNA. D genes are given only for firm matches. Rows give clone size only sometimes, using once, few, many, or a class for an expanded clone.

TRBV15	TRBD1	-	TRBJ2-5	CATSRGQGAETQYF	TGTGCCACCAGCCGGGGACAGGGGGCAGAGACCCAGTACTTC
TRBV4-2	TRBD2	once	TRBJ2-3	CASSPRLAGGITDTQYF	TGTGCCAGCAGCCCCCGACTAGCGGGGGGTATCACAGATACGCAGTATTTT
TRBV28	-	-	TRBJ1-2	CASSFLGQGYGYTF	TGTGCCAGCAGTTTTTTAGGGCAGGGGTATGGCTACACCTTC
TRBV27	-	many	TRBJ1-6	CASSPLSYNSPLHF	TGTGCCAGCAGTCCCCTCTCCTATAATTCACCCCTCCACTTT
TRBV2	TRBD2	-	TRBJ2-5	CASRGRGSRETQYF	TGTGCCAGCAGAGGGAGGGGTTCCCGGGAGACCCAGTACTTC
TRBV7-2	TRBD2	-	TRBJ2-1	CASSLAGTSGNNEQFF	TGTGCCAGCAGCTTAGCGGGGACTAGCGGGAATAATGAGCAGTTCTTC
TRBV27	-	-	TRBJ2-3	CASSLIVSSTDTQYF	TGTGCCAGCAGTTTAATAGTATCTAGCACAGATACGCAGTATTTT
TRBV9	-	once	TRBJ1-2	CASSVEARGYPSNGYTF	TGTGCCAGCAGCGTAGAGGCCAGGGGCTATCCTAGTAATGGCTACACCTTC
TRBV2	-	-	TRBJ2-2	CASRFSRDTGELFF	TGTGCCAGCAGATTCTCCCGGGACACCGGGGAGCTGTTTTTT
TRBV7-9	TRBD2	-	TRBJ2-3	CASSFLAGDTQYF	TGTGCCAGCAGCTTCCTAGCGGGAGATACGCAGTATTTT
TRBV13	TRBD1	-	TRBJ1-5	CASTPRQGQGVRTQPQHF	TGTGCCAGCACTCCGAGACAGGGCCAGGGCGTTCGGACTCAGCCCCAGCATTTT
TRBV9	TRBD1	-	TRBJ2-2	CASSLRQGIRSTGELFF	TGTGCCAGCAGTCTGAGACAGGGGATTCGAAGTACCGGGGAGCTGTTTTTT
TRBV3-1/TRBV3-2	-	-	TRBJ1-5	CASSPSTGKGNQPQHF	TGTGCCAGCAGCCCAAGTACAGGGAAGGGTAATCAGCCCCAGCATTTT
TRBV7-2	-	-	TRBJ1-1	CASSPRGIAGGTEAFF	TGTGCCAGCAGCCCGAGGGGAATCGCGGGGGGCACTGAAGCTTTCTTT
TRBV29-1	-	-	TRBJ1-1	CSVSPRGAEAFF	TGCAGCGTTTCCCCCCGGGGGGCTGAAGCTTTCTTT
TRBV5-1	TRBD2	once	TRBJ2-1	CASSLVAGIVNEQFF	TGCGCCAGCAGCTTGGTAGCGGGAATAGTCAATGAGCAGTTCTTC
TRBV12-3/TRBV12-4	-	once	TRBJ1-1	CASSLSTEAFF	TGTGCCAGCAGTTTATCGACTGAAGCTTTCTTT
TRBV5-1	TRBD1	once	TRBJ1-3	CASSLYGTGDSGNTIYF	TGCGCCAGCAGCTTGTACGGGACAGGGGACTCTGGAAACACCATATATTTT
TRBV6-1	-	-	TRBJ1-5	CASSEITTDNQPQHF	TGTGCCAGCAGTGAAATCACGACAGACAATCAGCCCCAGCATTTT
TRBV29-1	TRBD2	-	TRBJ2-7	CSVEARTSGTYEQYF	TGCAGCGTTGAAGCCCGGACTAGCGGGACCTACGAGCAGTACTTC
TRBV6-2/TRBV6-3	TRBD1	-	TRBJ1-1	CASSYFSQGAVNTEAFF	TGTGCCAGCAGTTACTTCAGCCAGGGGGCGGTGAACACTGAAGCTTTCTTT
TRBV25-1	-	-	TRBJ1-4	CASSETRFQNRLFF	TGTGCCAGCAGTGAAACCCGGTTCCAAAACAGATTGTTTTTT
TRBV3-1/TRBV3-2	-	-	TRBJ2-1	CASSQGSLESEQFF	TGTGCCAGCAGCCAGGGGAGCTTGGAAAGTGAGCAGTTCTTC
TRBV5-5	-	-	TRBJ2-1	CASSRQGIEQFF	TGTGCCAGCAGCCGCCAGGGGATTGAGCAGTTCTTC
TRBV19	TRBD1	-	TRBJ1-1	CASSPGGTGPEAFF	TGTGCCAGTAGTCCGGGGGGGACAGGGCCTGAAGCTTTCTTT
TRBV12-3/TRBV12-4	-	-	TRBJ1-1	CASSRGGNTEAFF	TGTGCCAGCAGCCGCGGGGGGAACACTGAAGCTTTCTTT
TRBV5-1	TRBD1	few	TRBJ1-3	CASSAGTANSGNTIYF	TGCGCCAGCAGCGCTGGGACAGCCAACTCTGGAAACACCATATATTTT
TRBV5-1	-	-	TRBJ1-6	CASSLDSQGYSPLHF	TGCGCCAGCAGCTTGGATTCCCAGGGGTATTCACCCCTCCACTTT
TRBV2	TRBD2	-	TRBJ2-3	CASSTILAGTDTDTQYF	TGTGCCAGCAGTACGATTCTAGCGGGGACCGACACAGATACGCAGTATTTT
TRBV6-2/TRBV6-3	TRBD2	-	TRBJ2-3	CASSPSGRAIDTQYF	TGTGCCAGCAGTCCCAGCGGGAGGGCGATAGATACGCAGTATTTT
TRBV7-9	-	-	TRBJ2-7	CASSSPGYIGYEQYF	TGTGCCAGCAGCTCCCCTGGTTATATCGGTTACGAGCAGTACTTC
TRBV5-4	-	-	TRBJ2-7	CASSPSTSTSSYEQYF	TGTGCCAGCAGCCCTAGTACTAGCACCAGCTCCTACGAGCAGTACTTC
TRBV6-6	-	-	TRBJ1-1	CASSPERKVNTEAFF	TGTGCCAGCAGCCCGGAGCGGAAAGTGAACACTGAAGCTTTCTTT
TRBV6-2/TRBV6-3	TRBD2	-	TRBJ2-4	CASSFGLAGPIQYF	TGTGCCAGCAGTTTTGGACTAGCGGGACCCATTCAGTACTTC
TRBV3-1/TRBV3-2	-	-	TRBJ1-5	CASSQDPVSAQHF	TGTGCCAGCAGCCAAGATCCGGTATCGGCCCAGCATTTT
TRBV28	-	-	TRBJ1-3	CASQKVGNTIYF	TGTGCCAGTCAGAAAGTGGGAAACACCATATATTTT
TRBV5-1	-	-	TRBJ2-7	CASRISGSSYEQYF	TGCGCCAGCAGGATTAGCGGTAGCTCCTACGAGCAGTACTTC
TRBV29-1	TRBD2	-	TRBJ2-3	CSVKGRAADTQYF	TGCAGCGTTAAAGGGAGGGCGGCAGATACGCAGTATTTT
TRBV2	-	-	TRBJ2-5	CASSEQARTQYF	TGTGCCAGCAGTGAACAGGCGAGGACCCAGTACTTC
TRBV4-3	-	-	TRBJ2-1	CASSRDSSYNEQFF	TGCGCCAGCAGCCGAGACTCTTCCTACAATGAGCAGTTCTTC
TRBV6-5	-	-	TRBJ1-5	CASSEGYSNQPQHF	TGTGCCAGCAGCGAGGGTTATAGCAATCAGCCCCAGCATTTT
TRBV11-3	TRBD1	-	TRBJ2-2	CASGRDRGSGELFF	TGTGCCAGCGGCCGGGACAGGGGGTCTGGGGAGCTGTTTTTT
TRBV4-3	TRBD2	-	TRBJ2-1	CASSPRVGGDLRFF	TGCGCCAGCAGCCCGAGGGTGGGAGGGGACCTGCGGTTCTTC
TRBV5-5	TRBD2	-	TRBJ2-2	CASSLQLARTGELFF	TGTGCCAGCAGCTTGCAACTAGCGCGGACCGGGGAGCTGTTTTTT
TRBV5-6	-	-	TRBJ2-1	CASSLEALEDSYNEQFF	TGTGCCAGCAGCTTGGAGGCCTTGGAGGATAGCTACAATGAGCAGTTCTTC
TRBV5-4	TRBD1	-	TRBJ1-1	CASSRQTGLNTEAFF	TGTGCCAGCAGCCGTCAGACAGGGCTGAACACTGAAGCTTTCTTT
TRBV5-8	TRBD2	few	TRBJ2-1	CASSLMLAGKRSSYNEQFF	TGTGCCAGCAGCTTGATGCTAGCGGGCAAAAGAAGCTCCTACAATGAGCAGTTCTTC
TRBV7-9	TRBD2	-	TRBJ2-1	CASSFGLAENEQFF	TGTGCCAGCAGCTTCGGACTAGCGGAAAATGAGCAGTTCTTC
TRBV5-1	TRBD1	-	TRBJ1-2	CASSSDRGYGYTF	TGCGCCAGCAGCTCCGACAGGGGCTATGGCTACACCTTC